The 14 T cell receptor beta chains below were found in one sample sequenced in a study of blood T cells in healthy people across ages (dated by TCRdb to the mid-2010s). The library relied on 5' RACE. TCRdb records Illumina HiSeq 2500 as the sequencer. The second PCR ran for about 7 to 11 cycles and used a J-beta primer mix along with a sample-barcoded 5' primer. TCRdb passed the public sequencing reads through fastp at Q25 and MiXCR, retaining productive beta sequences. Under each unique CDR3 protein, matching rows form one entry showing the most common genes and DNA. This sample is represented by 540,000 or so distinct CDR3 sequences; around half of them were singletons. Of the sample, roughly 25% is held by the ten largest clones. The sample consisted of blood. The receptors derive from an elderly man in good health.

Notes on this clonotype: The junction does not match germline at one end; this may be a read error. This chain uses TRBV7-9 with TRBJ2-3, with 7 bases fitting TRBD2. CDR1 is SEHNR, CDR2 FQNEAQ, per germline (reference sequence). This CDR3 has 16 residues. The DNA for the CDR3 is TGTGCCAGCAGCTTGACAGCGGGGTTGGTCACAGGTACGCAGTATTTT. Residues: CASSLTAGLVTGTQYF.

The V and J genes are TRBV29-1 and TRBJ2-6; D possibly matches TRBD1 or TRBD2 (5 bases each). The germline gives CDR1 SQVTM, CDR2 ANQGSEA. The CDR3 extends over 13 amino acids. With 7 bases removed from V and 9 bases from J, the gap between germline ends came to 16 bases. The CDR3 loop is CSASGTANNVLTF. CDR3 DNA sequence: TGCAGCGCCTCAGGGACGGCAAACAACGTCCTGACTTTC.

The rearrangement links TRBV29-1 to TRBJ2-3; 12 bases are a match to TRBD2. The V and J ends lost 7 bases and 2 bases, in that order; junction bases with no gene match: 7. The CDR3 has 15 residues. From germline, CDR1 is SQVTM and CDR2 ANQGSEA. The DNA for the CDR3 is TGCAGCGGGACACTAGCGGGGGGTATCACAGATACGCAGTATTTT. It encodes CSGTLAGGITDTQYF.

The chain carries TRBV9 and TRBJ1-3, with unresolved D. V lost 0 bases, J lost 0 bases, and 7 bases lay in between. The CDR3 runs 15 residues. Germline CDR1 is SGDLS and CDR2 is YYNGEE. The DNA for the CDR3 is TGTGCCAGCAGCGTAGCCGTTAACTCTGGAAACACCATATATTTT. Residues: CASSVAVNSGNTIYF.

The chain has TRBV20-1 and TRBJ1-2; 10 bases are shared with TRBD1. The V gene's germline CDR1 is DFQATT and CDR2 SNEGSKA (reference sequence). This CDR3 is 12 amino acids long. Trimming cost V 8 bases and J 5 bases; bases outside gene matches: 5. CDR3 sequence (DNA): TGCAGTACCGGACAGGGGGGTTATGGCTACACCTTC. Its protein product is CSTGQGGYGYTF.

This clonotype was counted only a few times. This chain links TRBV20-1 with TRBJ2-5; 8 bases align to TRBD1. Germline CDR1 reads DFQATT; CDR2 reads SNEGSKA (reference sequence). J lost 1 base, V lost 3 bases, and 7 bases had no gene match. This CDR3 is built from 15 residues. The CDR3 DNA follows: TGCAGTGCTAGCCCCGGACAGGGATTCCAAGAGACCCAGTACTTC. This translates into CSASPGQGFQETQYF.

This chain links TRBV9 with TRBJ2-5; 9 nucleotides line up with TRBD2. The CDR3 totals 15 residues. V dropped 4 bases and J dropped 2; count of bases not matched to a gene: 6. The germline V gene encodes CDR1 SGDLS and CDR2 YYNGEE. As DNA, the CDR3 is TGTGCCAGCAGCCCGGAGACTAGCGGACAAGAGACCCAGTACTTC. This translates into CASSPETSGQETQYF.

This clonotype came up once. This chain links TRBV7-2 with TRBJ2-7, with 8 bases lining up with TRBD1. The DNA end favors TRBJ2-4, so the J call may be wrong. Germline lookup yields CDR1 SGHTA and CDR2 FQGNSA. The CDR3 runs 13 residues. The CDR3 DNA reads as TGTGCCTCCAAAACGACAGGGGTAGGCATTCAGTACTTC. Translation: CASKTTGVGIQYF.

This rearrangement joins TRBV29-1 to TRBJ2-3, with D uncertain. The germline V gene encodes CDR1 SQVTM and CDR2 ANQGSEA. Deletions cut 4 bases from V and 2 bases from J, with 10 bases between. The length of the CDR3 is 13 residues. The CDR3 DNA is TGCAGCGTTGCCAGGCCCAACACAGATACGCAGTATTTT. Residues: CSVARPNTDTQYF.

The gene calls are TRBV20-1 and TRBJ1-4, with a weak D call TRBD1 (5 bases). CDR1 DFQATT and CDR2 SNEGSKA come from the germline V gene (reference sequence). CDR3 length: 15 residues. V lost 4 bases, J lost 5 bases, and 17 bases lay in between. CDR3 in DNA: TGCAGTGCTAAGGTCTCTGGGGGGGGAAATGAAAAACTGTTTTTT. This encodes CSAKVSGGGNEKLFF.

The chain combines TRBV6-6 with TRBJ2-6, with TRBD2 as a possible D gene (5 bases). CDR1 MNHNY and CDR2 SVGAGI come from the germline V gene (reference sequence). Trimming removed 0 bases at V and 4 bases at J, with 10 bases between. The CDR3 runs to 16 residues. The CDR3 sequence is CASSYSYRGGANVLTF. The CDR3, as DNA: TGTGCCAGCAGTTACTCGTACCGGGGAGGGGCCAACGTCCTGACTTTC.

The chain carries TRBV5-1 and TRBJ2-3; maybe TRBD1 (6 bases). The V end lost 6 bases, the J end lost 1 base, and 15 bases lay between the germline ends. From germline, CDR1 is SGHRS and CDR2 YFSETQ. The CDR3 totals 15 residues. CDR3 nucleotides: TGCGCCAGCACCCATGGGGGCCCCCGCACAGATACGCAGTATTTT. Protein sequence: CASTHGGPRTDTQYF.

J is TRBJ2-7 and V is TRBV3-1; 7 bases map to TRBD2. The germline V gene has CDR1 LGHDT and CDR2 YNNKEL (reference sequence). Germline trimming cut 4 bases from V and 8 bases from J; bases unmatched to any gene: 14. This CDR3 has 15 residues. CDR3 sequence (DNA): TGTGCCAGCAGCCGAACACTAGCGTCCTCGACCAAGCAGTACTTC. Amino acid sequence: CASSRTLASSTKQYF.

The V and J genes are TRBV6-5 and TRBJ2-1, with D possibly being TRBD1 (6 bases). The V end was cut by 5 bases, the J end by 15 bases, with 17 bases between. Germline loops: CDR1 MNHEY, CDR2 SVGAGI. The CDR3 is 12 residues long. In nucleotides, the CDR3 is TGTGCCAGCAGTACTACTGGGGGCCGGGGGTTCTTC. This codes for CASSTTGGRGFF.